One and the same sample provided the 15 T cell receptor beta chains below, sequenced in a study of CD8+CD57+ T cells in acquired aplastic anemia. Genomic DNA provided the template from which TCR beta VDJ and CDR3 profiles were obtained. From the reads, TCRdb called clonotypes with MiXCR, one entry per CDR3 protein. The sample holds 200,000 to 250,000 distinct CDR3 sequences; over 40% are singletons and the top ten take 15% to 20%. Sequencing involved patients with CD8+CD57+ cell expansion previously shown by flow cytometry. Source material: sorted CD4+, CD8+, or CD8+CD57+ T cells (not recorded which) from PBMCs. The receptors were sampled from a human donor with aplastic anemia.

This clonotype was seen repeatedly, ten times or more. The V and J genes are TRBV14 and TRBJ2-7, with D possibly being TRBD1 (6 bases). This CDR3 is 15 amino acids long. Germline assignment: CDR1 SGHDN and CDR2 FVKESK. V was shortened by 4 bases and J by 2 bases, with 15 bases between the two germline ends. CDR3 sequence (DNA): TGTGCCAGCAGCCTTCGGACAGTCGGAGCCTACGAGCAGTACTTC. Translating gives CASSLRTVGAYEQYF.

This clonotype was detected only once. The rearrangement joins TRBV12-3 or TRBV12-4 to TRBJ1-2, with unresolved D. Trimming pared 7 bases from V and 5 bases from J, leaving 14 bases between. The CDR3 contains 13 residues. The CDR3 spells CASTLGELYGYTF. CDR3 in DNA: TGTGCCAGCACCCTAGGAGAGCTTTATGGCTACACCTTC.

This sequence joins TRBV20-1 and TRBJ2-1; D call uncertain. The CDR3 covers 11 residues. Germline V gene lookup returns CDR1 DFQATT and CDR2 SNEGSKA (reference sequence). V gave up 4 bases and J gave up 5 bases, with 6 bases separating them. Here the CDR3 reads CSATRDNEQFF. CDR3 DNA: TGCAGTGCTACCCGGGACAATGAGCAGTTCTTC.

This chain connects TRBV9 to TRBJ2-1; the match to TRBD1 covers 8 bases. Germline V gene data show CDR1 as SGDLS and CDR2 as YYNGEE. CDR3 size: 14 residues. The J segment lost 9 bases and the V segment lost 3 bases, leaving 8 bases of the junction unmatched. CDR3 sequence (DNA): TGTGCCAGCAGCGCAGGGGACAGGACAAGTGAGCAGTTCTTC. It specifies CASSAGDRTSEQFF.

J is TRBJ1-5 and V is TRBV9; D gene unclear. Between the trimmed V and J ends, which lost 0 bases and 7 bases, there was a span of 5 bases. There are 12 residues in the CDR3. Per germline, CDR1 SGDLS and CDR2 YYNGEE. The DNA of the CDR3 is TGTGCCAGCAGCGTAGCTCACCAGCCCCAGCATTTT. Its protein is CASSVAHQPQHF. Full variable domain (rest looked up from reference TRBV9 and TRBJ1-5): DSGVTQTPKHLITATGQRVTLRCSPRSGDLSVYWYQQSLDQGLQFLIQYYNGEERAKGNILERFSAQQFPDLHSELNLSSLELGDSALYFCASSVAHQPQHFGDGTRLSIL.

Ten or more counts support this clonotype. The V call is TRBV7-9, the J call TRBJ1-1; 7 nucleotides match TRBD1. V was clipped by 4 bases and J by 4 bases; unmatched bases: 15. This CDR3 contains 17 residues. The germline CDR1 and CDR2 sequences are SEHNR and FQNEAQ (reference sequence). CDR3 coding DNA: TGTGCCAGCAGCTCACACGACAGGGCGGGAGTTCGCACTGAAGCTTTCTTT. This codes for CASSSHDRAGVRTEAFF.

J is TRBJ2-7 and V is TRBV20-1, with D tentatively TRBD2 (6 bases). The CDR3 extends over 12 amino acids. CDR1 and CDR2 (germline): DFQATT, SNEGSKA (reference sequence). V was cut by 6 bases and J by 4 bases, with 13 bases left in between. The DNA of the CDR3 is TGCAGTGCCACAGAAGGAGGGTACGAGCAGTACTTC. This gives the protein CSATEGGYEQYF.

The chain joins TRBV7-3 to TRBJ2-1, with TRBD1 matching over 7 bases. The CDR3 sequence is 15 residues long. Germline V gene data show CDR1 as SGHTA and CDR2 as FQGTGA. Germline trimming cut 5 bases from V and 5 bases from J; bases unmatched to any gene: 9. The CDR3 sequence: CASSLRQGLNNEQFF. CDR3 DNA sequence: TGTGCCAGCAGCCTCCGACAGGGATTAAACAATGAGCAGTTCTTC.

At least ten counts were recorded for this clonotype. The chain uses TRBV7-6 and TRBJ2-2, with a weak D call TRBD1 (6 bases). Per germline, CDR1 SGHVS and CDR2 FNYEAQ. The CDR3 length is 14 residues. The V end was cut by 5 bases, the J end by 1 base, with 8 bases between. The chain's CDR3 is CASSLGQNTGELFF. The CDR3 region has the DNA TGTGCCAGCAGCCTGGGACAGAACACCGGGGAGCTGTTTTTT.

The CDR3 bases are TGCAGTGCTAGAGAGTCCATACTCTACGAGCAGTACTTC. This gives the protein CSARESILYEQYF. V is TRBV20-1 and J is TRBJ2-7; D gene uncertain. CDR1 is DFQATT, CDR2 SNEGSKA, per germline (reference sequence). Trimming pared 0 bases from V and 3 bases from J, leaving 9 bases between. The CDR3 covers 13 residues.

The CDR3 sequence: CASSIRRTGSGTEAFF. DNA of the CDR3: TGTGCCAGTAGTATTCGGCGGACAGGGTCTGGCACTGAAGCTTTCTTT. The V and J genes are TRBV19 and TRBJ1-1, with TRBD1 matching 8 bases. V lost 3 bases, J lost 4 bases, and 10 bases stayed unmatched. Germline values: CDR1 LNHDA, CDR2 SQIVND (reference sequence). CDR3 length equals 16 residues.

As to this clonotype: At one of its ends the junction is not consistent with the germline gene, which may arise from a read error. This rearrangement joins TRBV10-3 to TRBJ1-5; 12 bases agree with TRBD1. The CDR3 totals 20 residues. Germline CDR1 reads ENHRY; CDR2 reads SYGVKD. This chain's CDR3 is CASSYCLCGTGGPGDQPQHF. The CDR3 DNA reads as TGTGCCAGCAGTTACTGTCTGTGTGGGACAGGGGGCCCCGGGGATCAGCCCCAGCATTTT.

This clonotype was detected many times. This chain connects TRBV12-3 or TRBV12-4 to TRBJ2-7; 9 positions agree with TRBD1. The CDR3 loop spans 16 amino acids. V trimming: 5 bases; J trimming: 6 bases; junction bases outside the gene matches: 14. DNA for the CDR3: TGTGCCAGCAGTGCCTCCTCCGGGACAGGGCCTTTCGAGCAGTACTTC. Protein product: CASSASSGTGPFEQYF.

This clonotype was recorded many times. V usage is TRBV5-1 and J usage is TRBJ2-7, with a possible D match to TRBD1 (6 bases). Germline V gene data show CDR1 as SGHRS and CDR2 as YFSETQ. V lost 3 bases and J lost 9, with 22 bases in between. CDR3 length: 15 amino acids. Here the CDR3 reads CASSWTAGRGSGQYF. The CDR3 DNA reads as TGCGCCAGCAGCTGGACCGCGGGCAGGGGAAGTGGGCAGTACTTC.

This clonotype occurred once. Here the CDR3 reads CAISGQGYEQYF. The CDR3 bases are TGTGCCATCAGCGGACAGGGGTACGAGCAGTACTTC. The V gene is TRBV10-3, the J gene TRBJ2-7, with 9 bases lining up with TRBD1. The CDR3 covers 12 residues. From germline, CDR1 is ENHRY and CDR2 SYGVKD. V lost 6 bases to trimming and J lost 4 bases; unmatched junction nucleotides: 1.